One T cell receptor beta chain is described in this entry. What antigen it recognizes has not been identified. Qualities for individual bases were not recorded, and no much larger clone is one base off. CDR3 length: 14 amino acids, cysteine to phenylalanine. Only the CDR3 portion is preserved as DNA: 42 bases, with reading frame beginning at the first base. The germline V gene (reference sequence) yields SEHNR for CDR1 and FQNEAQ for CDR2. The V end loses 7 bases and the J end loses 7 bases, and a stretch of 14 bases separates them. Collaborating institutions collected whole blood in K2EDTA tubes following their own protocols. For TCRbeta analysis, collaborators shipped samples in one of three forms: frozen whole blood, isolated PBMCs, or DNA extracted from either of those sample types. This entry comes from a study of blood T cell repertoires in COVID-19 (dated by TCRdb to 2018 to 2020). About the study as a whole: Samples from collaborators originated in the United States, Italy and Spain and spanned both the acute and convalescent phases of COVID-19. The material from the prospective study consisted of cDNA or gDNA derived from T cells, B-cell-depleted T cells, or PBMCs. The dataset comprised deeply sampled blood TCRbeta repertoires from subjects exposed to, actively infected with, or recovered from COVID-19. The repertoires were released in a freely available public database meant as a resource for research on the immune response to SARS-CoV-2. The samples were drawn from two sources: the first 160 participants of the ongoing ImmuneRACE study, and 1,254 subjects contributed by 6 global collaborators. The sample metadata nearly always contained a de-identified subject ID, COVID-19 status, age in years and sex. HLA class I and class II types, where available, came from metadata supplied by the sample provider rather than from assay-based typing.

TCRbeta CDR3 regions were amplified from genomic DNA by means of the immunoSEQ Assay, a bias-controlled multiplex PCR. As for how the authors treated the data: Within the assay, amplification of reference gene primers was used to estimate how many nucleated cells each sample contained. To quantify the absolute abundance of each unique TCRbeta CDR3 rearrangement, sequence reads were collapsed and filtered. Productive Simpson clonality was computed per sample as the square root of Simpson's diversity index over productive rearrangements. The source is immuneACCESS, and TCRdb retained only in-frame sequences with V and J called. Part of the clones is not carried over; for the studies checked, unresolved V genes explain less than half of this, and the remainder is unexplained. The DNA gave D and trimming, while V, J and clone size come from that table. In all, the sample holds about 300,000 clones, and nearly 90% of those were seen once. Roughly 9% of the sample rests with the top ten.

What the research found in general, with its limitations: How much clinical and demographic metadata was included differed by source and by participant, and the metadata was provided uncurated.

The sequenced sample was peripheral blood. The receptor was derived from a man aged 18-30 years with active or convalescent COVID-19. The chain employs TRBV7-9 and TRBJ1-6; perhaps TRBD1 is the D gene, with 5 bases matching. The nucleotides read TGTGCCAGCACCTTCGGAGGGGCAAATTCACCCCTCCACTTT. Translated, it reads CASTFGGANSPLHF. Outside the CDR3, residues come from the reference TRBV7-9 and TRBJ1-6 proteins, so the full variable domain is: DTGVSQNPRHKITKRGQNVTFRCDPISEHNRLYWYRQTLGQGPEFLTYFQNEAQLEKSRLLSDRFSAERPKGSFSTLEIQRTEQGDSAMYLCASTFGGANSPLHFGNGTRLTVT.